The 26 T cell receptor beta chains below were found in one sample sequenced in a study of blood T cell repertoires in COVID-19. Assay used: immunoSEQ multiplex PCR; TCRdb lists only in-frame clones, some missing. The sample yields under 200,000 clones, approximately 91% seen once. The source material was peripheral blood. These receptors all stem from a man aged 18 to 35 with COVID-19, enrolled during active disease.

This chain links TRBV30 with TRBJ2-2; possibly TRBD2 for D (5 bases). The CDR3 runs to 14 residues. From germline, CDR1 is GTSNPN and CDR2 SVGIG (reference sequence). The germline V and J ends were trimmed by 3 bases and 7 bases, with 15 bases remaining between them. CDR3 DNA: TGTGCCTGGAGGGTGGACTCCGAGGTCGGGGAGCTGTTTTTT. This sequence encodes CAWRVDSEVGELFF.

This chain links TRBV5-1 with TRBJ2-7; 12 nucleotides line up with TRBD1. With V trimmed by 4 bases and J by 3 bases, 5 bases remained unmatched. This CDR3 is 15 amino acids long. Germline lookup yields CDR1 SGHRS and CDR2 YFSETQ. CDR3 region: CASSQGTGGVYEQYF. The CDR3 nucleotides are TGCGCCAGCAGCCAGGGGACAGGGGGCGTCTACGAGCAGTACTTC.

This rearrangement joins TRBV13 to TRBJ2-1, with TRBD2 matching 12 bases. The J segment lost 2 bases and the V segment lost 3 bases, leaving 11 bases of the junction unmatched. CDR1 is PRHDT and CDR2 is FYEKMQ in the germline V gene (reference sequence). CDR3 length equals 19 residues. DNA of the CDR3: TGTGCCAGCAGCTTCCTCGGACTAGCGGGAACGGGGGCCTACAATGAGCAGTTCTTC. It encodes CASSFLGLAGTGAYNEQFF.

This clone was counted a single time. This sequence joins TRBV18 and TRBJ2-5; D perhaps matches TRBD1 (6 bases). CDR1 and CDR2 from the germline V gene are KGHSH and LQKENI. The CDR3 covers 14 residues. The V gene lost 3 bases and the J gene lost 1 base, with 9 bases spanning the gap. The DNA of the CDR3 is TGTGCCAGCTCACCTCGGGACATCCAAGAGACCCAGTACTTC. Encoded protein: CASSPRDIQETQYF.

The chain employs TRBV19 and TRBJ2-3; D is unclear. This CDR3 has 18 amino acids. Germline V gives CDR1 LNHDA, CDR2 SQIVND (reference sequence). V was pared by 6 bases and J by 5 bases, with 27 bases between. CDR3 amino acids: CASSHARVRGHPGDTQYF. CDR3 bases: TGTGCCAGTAGCCACGCCCGTGTGCGAGGCCACCCGGGAGATACGCAGTATTTT. The entire variable domain, with the rest obtained from reference TRBV19 and TRBJ2-3, is as follows: DGGITQSPKYLFRKEGQNVTLSCEQNLNHDAMYWYRQDPGQGLRLIYYSQIVNDFQKGDIAEGYSVSREKKESFPLTVTSAQKNPTAFYLCASSHARVRGHPGDTQYFGPGTRLTVL.

V and J are TRBV30 and TRBJ2-1; weak D call: TRBD1 (6 bases). Germline-derived CDR1 and CDR2 are GTSNPN and SVGIG (reference sequence). Between the trimmed V and J ends, which lost 0 bases and 4 bases, there was a span of 13 bases. The CDR3 spans 15 residues. The CDR3 sequence: CAWSVTGSAYNEQFF. CDR3 DNA: TGTGCCTGGAGTGTAACAGGGTCTGCTTACAATGAGCAGTTCTTC.

The chain recombines TRBV11-2 with TRBJ1-6; TRBD1 aligns across 7 bases. Trimming cost V 8 bases and J 5 bases; bases outside gene matches: 9. The CDR3 runs 15 residues. The germline gives CDR1 SGHAT, CDR2 FQNNGV. The CDR3 sequence: CASALGGVHNSPLHF. In nucleotides, the CDR3 is TGTGCCAGCGCCTTAGGGGGCGTACATAATTCACCCCTCCACTTT.

In DNA, the CDR3 is TGCGCCAGCAGCTCGCGGGACAGGGATTACGAGCAGTACTTC. Residues: CASSSRDRDYEQYF. The chain combines TRBV5-1 with TRBJ2-7; 9 bases agree with TRBD1. This CDR3 has 14 amino acids. The junction had 5 bases not matched to a gene; V was cut back by 3 bases and J by 4 bases. Germline CDR1 SGHRS, CDR2 YFSETQ.

The chain recombines TRBV6-5 with TRBJ1-1; the D gene is possibly TRBD1 (6 bases). The CDR3 totals 13 residues. Trimming cost V 8 bases and J 1 base, with 11 bases left between them. Germline V gene sequence: CDR1 MNHEY, CDR2 SVGAGI. The CDR3, as DNA: TGTGCCAGCGTAAGGGGGGGGAACACTGAAGCTTTCTTT. Translated, it gives CASVRGGNTEAFF.

V usage is TRBV9 and J usage is TRBJ2-1; 7 nucleotides align to TRBD1. Germline V gives CDR1 SGDLS, CDR2 YYNGEE. The ends lost 4 bases at V and 4 bases at J; junction bases unmatched: 5. This CDR3 has 14 amino acids. The CDR3 DNA is TGTGCCAGCAGCCCCTGGACAGGTTACAATGAGCAGTTCTTC. It is translated as CASSPWTGYNEQFF.

This chain joins TRBV30 and TRBJ2-1; tentative D call: TRBD1 (6 bases). Trimming stripped 5 bases from V and 0 bases from J, with 14 bases between. Germline assignment: CDR1 GTSNPN and CDR2 SVGIG (reference sequence). The CDR3 length is 15 residues. The CDR3 region has the DNA TGTGCCTGGGGGGACACGCCTAGCTCCTACAATGAGCAGTTCTTC. Its protein is CAWGDTPSSYNEQFF.

The V call is TRBV12-3 or TRBV12-4, the J call TRBJ2-1; D uncertain. Trimming took 5 bases from V and 4 from J, leaving 3 bases between them. The CDR3 covers 11 residues. In DNA, the CDR3 is TGTGCCAGCAGTCAGTACAATGAGCAGTTCTTC. Translation gives CASSQYNEQFF.

The V call is TRBV5-4, the J call TRBJ2-3; 8 nucleotides line up with TRBD1. The germline V gene has CDR1 SGHNT and CDR2 YYREEE (reference sequence). The CDR3 has 16 residues. V dropped 5 bases and J dropped 3; count of bases not matched to a gene: 11. The CDR3 loop reads CASSVRVTGVTDTQYF. CDR3 coding DNA: TGTGCCAGCAGTGTGAGGGTGACAGGGGTGACAGATACGCAGTATTTT.

This clone is classed as medium-sized. This chain links TRBV21-1 with TRBJ2-1; the table's D call, TRBD1, was not checked against the DNA. TRBV21-1 is flagged as a pseudogene. The CDR3 sequence is 11 residues long. The CDR3 DNA is TGTGCCAGCAGCAAAGGTCCAGGTAAGTTCTTC. Translated: CASSKGPGKFF.

This clone was detected once. The gene calls are TRBV6-5 and TRBJ1-1, with D maybe TRBD1 (5 bases). With 8 bases removed from V and 0 bases from J, the gap between germline ends came to 10 bases. Germline assignment: CDR1 MNHEY and CDR2 SVGAGI. The CDR3 is made up of 13 amino acids. The CDR3 coding sequence is TGTGCCAGCGAGACAGAAATGAACACTGAAGCTTTCTTT. Protein: CASETEMNTEAFF.

The rearrangement uses TRBV4-1 and TRBJ2-1; the match to TRBD2 covers 11 bases. The CDR3 runs to 16 residues. After removal of 5 bases from V and 4 bases from J, the junction contained 7 bases not matched to a gene. CDR1 is MGHRA, CDR2 YSYEKL, per germline. The CDR3 reads CASSTPGTSGYNEQFF. CDR3 nucleotides: TGCGCCAGCAGCACGCCCGGGACTAGCGGATACAATGAGCAGTTCTTC.

J is TRBJ2-7 and V is TRBV12-5; no definite D call. The V gene lost 5 bases and the J gene lost 7 bases, with 9 bases spanning the gap. The V gene's germline CDR1 is LGHNT and CDR2 FRNRAP. This CDR3 region has 11 residues. CDR3 amino acids: CASGTGDEQYF. The CDR3 DNA follows: TGTGCTAGTGGTACCGGAGATGAGCAGTACTTC.

V gene TRBV7-2 combines with J gene TRBJ1-5, with 9 bases identical to TRBD1. The V gene's germline CDR1 is SGHTA and CDR2 FQGNSA. The CDR3 covers 14 residues. J was trimmed by 3 bases and V by 5 bases; bases with no gene match: 2. The CDR3 here is CASSGTGINQPQHF. In DNA, the CDR3 is TGTGCCAGCAGCGGGACAGGGATCAATCAGCCCCAGCATTTT.

V gene TRBV18 combines with J gene TRBJ1-1; 7 nucleotides agree with TRBD1. The CDR3 runs to 14 residues. The germline V gene has CDR1 KGHSH and CDR2 LQKENI. V was pared by 2 bases and J by 1 base, with 1 base of the junction left unmatched. The CDR3 DNA reads as TGTGCCAGCTCACCAAACAGGGGGAACACTGAAGCTTTCTTT. It specifies CASSPNRGNTEAFF.

The gene calls are TRBV7-9 and TRBJ2-7, with a possible D match to TRBD2 (6 bases). Germline values: CDR1 SEHNR, CDR2 FQNEAQ (reference sequence). This CDR3 region has 15 residues. V was cut by 1 base and J by 2 bases, with 12 bases left in between. The CDR3 loop is CASSLEGGGTYEQYF. The CDR3 nucleotides are TGTGCCAGCAGCTTAGAGGGTGGCGGGACCTACGAGCAGTACTTC.

This clone appeared once. The genes are TRBV24-1 and TRBJ1-5; D unclear. Trimming stripped 3 bases from V and 6 bases from J, with 11 bases between. CDR3 length: 14 amino acids. Germline values: CDR1 KGHDR, CDR2 SFDVKD. The CDR3 coding sequence is TGTGCCACCAGTGATCCCAGATTTGGTCAGCCCCAGCATTTT. This codes for CATSDPRFGQPQHF.

The chain joins TRBV27 to TRBJ2-5; D is unclear. This CDR3 is 13 amino acids long. The V gene's germline CDR1 is MNHEY and CDR2 SMNVEV (reference sequence). The germline V and J ends were trimmed by 3 bases and 1 base, with 6 bases remaining between them. DNA for the CDR3: TGTGCCAGCAGTTTTCGAGCCCAAGAGACCCAGTACTTC. Translated, it gives CASSFRAQETQYF.

This clone has just one count. The chain employs TRBV10-3 and TRBJ2-7, with 7 bases matching TRBD2. Germline V gene lookup returns CDR1 ENHRY and CDR2 SYGVKD. The CDR3 covers 14 residues. J gave up 1 base and V 5 bases, and 5 bases lay outside the gene matches. The CDR3 nucleotides read TGTGCCATCAGTCGGACTAGGGAGTCCTACGAGCAGTACTTC. Protein sequence: CAISRTRESYEQYF.

Comments on this clone: The junction departs from germline at one end; a sequencing error may be responsible. The chain employs TRBV29-1 and TRBJ1-1; D gene ambiguous. Germline assignment: CDR1 SQVTM and CDR2 ANQGSEA. This CDR3 has 10 amino acids. In DNA, the CDR3 is TGCAGCGTTGCGGACTTGGCGGCTTCCTTT. This gives the protein CSVADLAASF.

The chain couples TRBV7-9 to TRBJ2-7; 7 bases fit TRBD1. This CDR3 comprises 15 residues. Looked up from germline, CDR1 is SEHNR and CDR2 is FQNEAQ (reference sequence). Trimming at V came to 3 bases and at J to 2 bases, leaving 7 bases not matched to a gene. DNA for the CDR3: TGTGCCAGCAGCTTCAGGGGGAAGGGGGCCTACGAGCAGTACTTC. It is translated as CASSFRGKGAYEQYF.

The gene calls are TRBV24-1 and TRBJ2-1, with D possibly matching TRBD1 (5 bases). In germline, CDR1 is KGHDR, CDR2 SFDVKD. CDR3 length equals 14 residues. Trimming stripped 5 bases from V and 7 bases from J, with 14 bases between. The DNA for the CDR3 is TGTGCCACCAGTGTAAAGGGGTTGGTAAATGAGCAGTTCTTC. Translating gives CATSVKGLVNEQFF.